This T cell receptor (beta chain) was identified in a study of T-cell reconstitution after alpha-beta-depleted transplantation in children. Construction of the TCRbeta library involved unique molecular identifiers. From the PCR reads, TCRdb called clonotypes with MiXCR, one entry per CDR3 protein. The sample includes a few hundred thousand distinct CDR3 sequences, about an eighth seen only once; the top ten take about 2.2%. This CDR3 comprises 13 residues. CDR1 and CDR2 (germline): SQVTM, ANQGSEA. Trimming shortened V by 3 bases and J by 5 bases, and 11 bases separated the two germline ends. Study-level results: There were some patients whose high TCRbeta diversity at day 60 came from surviving recipient T cells and thymic progenitors. Fresh T-cell production supplied most of the T-cell counts and diversity seen one year after transplant.

This clonotype was seen only a few times. Its antigen is unidentified. The J gene is TRBJ2-1, the V gene TRBV29-1; the D gene could be TRBD1 or TRBD2 (5 bases each). This material consisted of PBMCs, mostly from graft donor cells, taken 360 days after TCRalphabeta/CD19-depleted stem cell transplant. This clonotype originated in a male patient younger than 18 who had a stem cell transplant for acute myeloid leukemia, so the T cells may come from the graft donor. CDR3 bases: TGCAGCGTTGATGGGGGATTCCACAATGAGCAGTTCTTC. Amino acid sequence: CSVDGGFHNEQFF.